This T cell receptor (beta chain) was identified in a study of blood T cell repertoires in COVID-19. CDR1 is SGHDT, CDR2 YYEEEE, per germline. The CDR3 covers 16 residues. J was trimmed by 1 base and V by 3 bases; bases with no gene match: 9. Enrollees, about 18 to 95 years old, lived in around 23 US areas. Data came from immunoSEQ multiplex PCR; TCRdb stores just in-frame clones and leaves some out. Altogether approximately 300,000 clones are present, roughly 90% being singletons, with the ten largest covering roughly 3.6%. This clone was observed a few times. The TCR sequence derives from a woman in her twenties or thirties who had been exposed to COVID-19. Sequencing was done on a sample of PBMCs or T cells enriched from blood (not recorded which). This sequence joins TRBV5-6 and TRBJ1-2, with 7 bases lining up with TRBD1. The CDR3 DNA is TGTGCCAGCAGCTCCCCTTCGACAGGGCGTAACTATGGCTACACCTTC. Encoded protein: CASSSPSTGRNYGYTF.